The 15 T cell receptor beta chains in this list originate from one sample, sequenced in a study of blood T cell repertoires in COVID-19. TCRdb's copy holds only in-frame clones and misses some; the assay was immunoSEQ multiplex PCR. The table lists roughly 74,000 clones, around 88% of them singletons. The sample consisted of peripheral blood. The receptors come from a woman of 80 years or more with active or convalescent COVID-19.

The rearrangement uses TRBV29-1 and TRBJ1-2; D unresolved. There are 11 residues in the CDR3. Germline lookup yields CDR1 SQVTM and CDR2 ANQGSEA. V gave up 1 base and J gave up 8 bases, with 8 bases separating them. The CDR3 DNA reads TGCAGCGTTGAAGTTAACGGGGGCTACACCTTC. The encoded protein is CSVEVNGGYTF.

The J gene is TRBJ2-3, the V gene TRBV10-2; D not certain. V dropped 5 bases and J dropped 7 bases, with 16 bases sitting between them. The CDR3 extends over 14 amino acids. Per the germline V gene, CDR1 is WSHSY and CDR2 is SAAADI. CDR3 protein: CASSPQRTQNTQYF. The CDR3 DNA reads TGCGCCAGCAGTCCCCAGCGCACCCAGAATACGCAGTATTTT.

The chain has TRBV11-2 and TRBJ1-2, with D tentatively TRBD1 (5 bases). There are 13 residues in the CDR3. Germline values: CDR1 SGHAT, CDR2 FQNNGV. With 5 bases removed from V and 8 bases from J, the gap between germline ends came to 15 bases. The DNA for the CDR3 is TGTGCCAGCAGCCCTCGGGGGGGTCACGGCTACACCTTC. It is translated as CASSPRGGHGYTF.

The genes are TRBV11-3 and TRBJ2-5; maybe TRBD1 (6 bases). Trimming stripped 1 base from V and 0 bases from J, with 9 bases between. The CDR3 runs to 15 residues. The germline gives CDR1 SGHNT, CDR2 YENEEA. The CDR3 DNA reads as TGTGCCAGCAGCTTAGGGACAGACAACCAAGAGACCCAGTACTTC. Protein sequence: CASSLGTDNQETQYF.

The rearrangement joins TRBV2 to TRBJ2-3; 10 nucleotides match TRBD2. Unmatched junction bases numbered 8, after V lost 6 bases and J lost 8 bases. The CDR3 contains 14 residues. Per germline, CDR1 SNHLY and CDR2 FYNNEI. The CDR3 loop reads CASRGSGGGVTQYF. CDR3 nucleotides: TGTGCCAGCAGGGGAAGCGGGGGGGGTGTTACGCAGTATTTT.

The chain links TRBV6-5 to TRBJ2-7; TRBD1 is a possible D gene (5 bases). The CDR3 extends over 15 amino acids. The V gene's germline CDR1 is MNHEY and CDR2 SVGAGI. The ends were cut back, 10 bases at V and 7 bases at J, with 26 bases in the middle. The CDR3 here is CATSQGQTNVWEQYF. DNA of the CDR3: TGTGCCACCTCCCAGGGTCAGACGAATGTGTGGGAGCAGTACTTC.

The chain employs TRBV28 and TRBJ1-2, with D perhaps matching TRBD1 (5 bases). Germline V gene data show CDR1 as MDHEN and CDR2 as SYDVKM. The CDR3 totals 15 residues. The V end was cut by 7 bases, the J end by 5 bases, with 20 bases between. The chain's CDR3 is CASTQGRGTQYGYTF. Here the CDR3 DNA reads TGTGCCAGCACCCAGGGTAGGGGAACTCAGTATGGCTACACCTTC.

This clone was observed once. CDR3 sequence (DNA): TGCAGCGTTGAAGGGGCAGGGTACAATGAGCAGTTCTTC. As protein: CSVEGAGYNEQFF. The V call is TRBV29-1, the J call TRBJ2-1; TRBD1 is a possible D gene (5 bases). Trimming shortened V by 1 base and J by 4 bases, and 8 bases separated the two germline ends. The CDR3 is made up of 13 amino acids. Looked up from germline, CDR1 is SQVTM and CDR2 is ANQGSEA.

J is TRBJ2-7 and V is TRBV12-3 or TRBV12-4, with D perhaps matching TRBD1 (5 bases). V shed 6 bases and J shed 2 bases, with 8 bases lying between them. The length of the CDR3 is 12 residues. CDR3 loop: CASSPTAYEQYF. The CDR3 DNA follows: TGTGCCAGCAGCCCGACAGCCTACGAGCAGTACTTC.

V and J are TRBV12-5 and TRBJ2-1; 7 bases fit TRBD1. The CDR3 runs 14 residues. V lost 3 bases to trimming and J lost 11 bases; unmatched junction nucleotides: 10. Germline assignment: CDR1 LGHNT and CDR2 FRNRAP. The CDR3 nucleotides are TGTGCTAGTGGTTTTCAGACAGGGAGCTCCCAGCAGTTCTTC. As protein: CASGFQTGSSQQFF.

The V and J genes are TRBV19 and TRBJ2-3; 7 nucleotides agree with TRBD2. CDR1 LNHDA and CDR2 SQIVND come from the germline V gene (reference sequence). This CDR3 is 15 amino acids long. The V segment lost 4 bases and the J segment 2 bases; nucleotides outside the gene matches: 6. The CDR3 region has the DNA TGTGCCAGTAGTACCCCAGCGGGGCCCACAGATACGCAGTATTTT. Protein: CASSTPAGPTDTQYF.

The chain carries TRBV6-5 and TRBJ1-2, with 8 bases matching TRBD1. The CDR3 consists of 15 residues. The germline V gene encodes CDR1 MNHEY and CDR2 SVGAGI. Trimming at V came to 0 bases and at J to 6 bases, leaving 6 bases not matched to a gene. CDR3 coding DNA: TGTGCCAGCAGTTACTCGTGGGCAGGGGGCGATGGCTACACCTTC. Amino acids: CASSYSWAGGDGYTF.

The chain combines TRBV21-1 with TRBJ2-3; TRBD2 is the table's D call and was not checked against the DNA. TRBV21-1 is assigned pseudogene status. The length of the CDR3 is 15 residues. The DNA for the CDR3 is TGTGCCAGCAGCTCGCGGACTAGCGGGGGAAATACGCAGTATTTT. Translated, it gives CASSSRTSGGNTQYF.

V is TRBV18 and J is TRBJ1-1; D is uncertain. V lost 0 bases to trimming and J lost 2 bases, with 10 bases between them. The CDR3 totals 15 residues. Germline lookup yields CDR1 KGHSH and CDR2 LQKENI. The DNA of the CDR3 is TGTGCCAGCTCACCACCGAGTAGAGCCAACACTGAAGCTTTCTTT. Its protein product is CASSPPSRANTEAFF. The full variable domain, in which reference TRBV18 and TRBJ1-1 provide the parts outside the CDR3, is NAGVMQNPRHLVRRRGQEARLRCSPMKGHSHVYWYRQLPEEGLKFMVYLQKENIIDESGMPKERFSAEFPKEGPSILRIQQVVRGDSAAYFCASSPPSRANTEAFFGQGTRLTVV.

The rearrangement uses TRBV19 and TRBJ2-2; no reliable D call. CDR3 size: 12 residues. Trimming removed 8 bases from V and 3 bases from J, with 7 bases in between. Per germline, CDR1 LNHDA and CDR2 SQIVND (reference sequence). CDR3 region: CASSVHTGELFF. For the CDR3, the DNA is TGTGCCAGTTCAGTCCACACCGGGGAGCTGTTTTTT.